Listed below are T cell receptor beta chains from one sample, sequenced in a study of shared clonotypes between healthy human individuals. Method: immunoSEQ multiplex PCR; TCRdb's copy keeps in-frame clones and lacks some. The data show roughly 2.5 million clones, with more than 80% seen just once and roughly 0.15% held by the top ten. Sample: naive CD4+ T cells sorted from blood. The receptors were sampled from a man in his late teens or twenties in good health. CDR3s include the opening cysteine and the closing phenylalanine or tryptophan. Each record gives: CDR3 protein, J gene, V gene.

CASSTLRTPGYTF	TRBJ1-2	TRBV28
CASSHGTGRPNEAFF	TRBJ1-1	TRBV5-5
CASSFRDRSGYTF	TRBJ1-2	TRBV28
CSVPGQANTEAFF	TRBJ1-1	TRBV29-1
CASSLMEGVANYGYTF	TRBJ1-2	TRBV7-2
CASSLSSVSRDSPLHF	TRBJ1-6	TRBV7-8
CAWRLGLNTEAFF	TRBJ1-1	TRBV30
CAWSVLYRDEQYF	TRBJ2-7	TRBV30
CASSRSGQVTGELFF	TRBJ2-2	TRBV27
CASSLRGGTEAFF	TRBJ1-1	TRBV7-9
CASSGHSNEAFF	TRBJ1-1	TRBV9
CASSLWSSNQPQHF	TRBJ1-5	TRBV28
CASSTFRQLAFF	TRBJ1-1	TRBV19
CASSQARGRQPQHF	TRBJ1-5	TRBV7-9
CASSWDRGAYEQYF	TRBJ2-7	TRBV5-4
CASSFPRGSEHQPQHF	TRBJ1-5	TRBV28
CASSLARLAGDNEQFF	TRBJ2-1	TRBV7-9
CASSEYLPTSYNEQFF	TRBJ2-1	TRBV6-1
CASRSGAYNEQFF	TRBJ2-1	TRBV6-5
CASSRASGGYEQYF	TRBJ2-7	TRBV6-5
CAISESIAEGLAGELFF	TRBJ2-2	TRBV10-3
CATSRDLAGRYGYTF	TRBJ1-2	TRBV15
CASKPSRENTEAFF	TRBJ1-1	TRBV7-2
CASSINYHQETQYF	TRBJ2-5	TRBV19
CASSLTSGNYEQYF	TRBJ2-7	TRBV5-1
CASSPSGGPYNEQFF	TRBJ2-1	TRBV7-8
CASSPRTSGRSTDTQYF	TRBJ2-3	TRBV7-9
CASSSGQGQAFF	TRBJ1-1	TRBV28
CAWSTVGAGPYGYTF	TRBJ1-2	TRBV30
CASSRRGSYNSPLHF	TRBJ1-6	TRBV6-5
CASSLEGSGGRDEQYF	TRBJ2-7	TRBV5-1
CASSFGDRTNYGYTF	TRBJ1-2	TRBV27
CASTGDGNNEQFF	TRBJ2-1	TRBV2
CASSVDRVYEQYF	TRBJ2-7	TRBV18
CASSTGGNIQYF	TRBJ2-4	TRBV19